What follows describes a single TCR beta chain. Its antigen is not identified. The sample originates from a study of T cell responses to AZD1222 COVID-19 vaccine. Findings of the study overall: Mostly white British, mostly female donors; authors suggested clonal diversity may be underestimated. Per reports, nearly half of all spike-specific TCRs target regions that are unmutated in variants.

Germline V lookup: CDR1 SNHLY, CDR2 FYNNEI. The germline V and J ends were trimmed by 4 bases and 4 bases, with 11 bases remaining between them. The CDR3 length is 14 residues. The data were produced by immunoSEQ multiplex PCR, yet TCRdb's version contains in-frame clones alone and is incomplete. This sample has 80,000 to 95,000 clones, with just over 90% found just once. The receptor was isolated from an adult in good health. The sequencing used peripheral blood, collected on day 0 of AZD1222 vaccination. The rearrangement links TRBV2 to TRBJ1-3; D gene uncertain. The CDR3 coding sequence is TGTGCCAGCAGTGTAGAAGTTCCGGGAAACACCATATATTTT. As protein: CASSVEVPGNTIYF.